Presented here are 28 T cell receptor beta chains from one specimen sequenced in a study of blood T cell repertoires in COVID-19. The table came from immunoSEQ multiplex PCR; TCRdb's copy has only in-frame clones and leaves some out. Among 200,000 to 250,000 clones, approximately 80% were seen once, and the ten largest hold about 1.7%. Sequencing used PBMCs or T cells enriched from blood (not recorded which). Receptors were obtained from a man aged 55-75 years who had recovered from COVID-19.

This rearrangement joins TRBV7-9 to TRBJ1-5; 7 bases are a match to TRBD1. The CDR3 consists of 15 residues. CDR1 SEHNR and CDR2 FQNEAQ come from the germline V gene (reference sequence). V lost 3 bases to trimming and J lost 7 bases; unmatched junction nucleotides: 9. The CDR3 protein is CASSLGDSAWQPQHF. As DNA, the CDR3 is TGTGCCAGCAGCTTGGGGGACAGCGCTTGGCAGCCCCAGCATTTT. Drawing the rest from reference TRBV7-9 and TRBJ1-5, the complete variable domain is DTGVSQNPRHKITKRGQNVTFRCDPISEHNRLYWYRQTLGQGPEFLTYFQNEAQLEKSRLLSDRFSAERPKGSFSTLEIQRTEQGDSAMYLCASSLGDSAWQPQHFGDGTRLSIL.

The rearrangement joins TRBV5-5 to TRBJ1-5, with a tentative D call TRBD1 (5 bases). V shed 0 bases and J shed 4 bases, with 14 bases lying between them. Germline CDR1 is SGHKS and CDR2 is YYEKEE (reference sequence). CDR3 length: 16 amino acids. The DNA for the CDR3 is TGTGCCAGCAGCTTGGATCAGCTCGGGGGGAATCAGCCCCAGCATTTT. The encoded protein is CASSLDQLGGNQPQHF.

Here the CDR3 DNA reads TGTGCCAGCAGTGTGTGGGTTGGACAGCACTACGAGCAGTACTTC. Translating gives CASSVWVGQHYEQYF. The chain links TRBV2 to TRBJ2-7; possibly TRBD1 for D (6 bases). Germline V gene lookup returns CDR1 SNHLY and CDR2 FYNNEI. The V and J ends lost 4 bases and 3 bases respectively, with 16 bases between them. CDR3 length: 15 residues. Complete variable domain (other parts from reference TRBV2 and TRBJ2-7): EPEVTQTPSHQVTQMGQEVILRCVPISNHLYFYWYRQILGQKVEFLVSFYNNEISEKSEIFDDQFSVERPDGSNFTLKIRSTKLEDSAMYFCASSVWVGQHYEQYFGPGTRLTVT.

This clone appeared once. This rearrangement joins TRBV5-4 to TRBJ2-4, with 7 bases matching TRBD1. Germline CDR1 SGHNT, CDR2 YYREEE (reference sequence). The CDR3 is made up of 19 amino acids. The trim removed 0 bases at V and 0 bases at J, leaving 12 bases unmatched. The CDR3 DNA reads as TGTGCCAGCAGCTTGGTAACAGGGGAATCCGTGCTAGCCAAAAACATTCAGTACTTC. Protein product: CASSLVTGESVLAKNIQYF.

The CDR3: CASSLRTSGFTDTQYF. The CDR3 DNA follows: TGTGCCAGCAGTTTGCGGACTAGCGGATTCACAGATACGCAGTATTTT. This chain uses TRBV6-5 with TRBJ2-3; 10 bases are a match to TRBD2. Trimming took 4 bases from V and 2 from J; bases not matched to a gene: 6. Germline CDR1 reads MNHEY; CDR2 reads SVGAGI. This CDR3 has 16 amino acids.

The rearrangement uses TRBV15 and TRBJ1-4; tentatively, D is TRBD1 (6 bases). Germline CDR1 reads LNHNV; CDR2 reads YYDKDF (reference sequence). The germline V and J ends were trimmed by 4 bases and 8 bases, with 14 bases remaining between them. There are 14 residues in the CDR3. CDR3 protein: CATSTRTVGEKLFF. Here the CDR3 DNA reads TGTGCCACCAGCACCCGGACAGTTGGCGAAAAACTGTTTTTT.

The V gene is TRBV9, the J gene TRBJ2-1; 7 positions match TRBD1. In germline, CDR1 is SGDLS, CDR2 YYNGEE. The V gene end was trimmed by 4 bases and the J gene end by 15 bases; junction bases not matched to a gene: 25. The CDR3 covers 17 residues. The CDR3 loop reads CASSPRGSSGTLLELFF. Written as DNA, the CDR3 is TGTGCCAGCAGCCCCAGGGGGTCATCCGGGACCCTCTTAGAACTGTTCTTC.

CDR3 protein: CASSINDRGNYGYTF. In nucleotides, the CDR3 is TGTGCCAGCAGCATTAACGACAGGGGGAACTATGGCTACACCTTC. This chain connects TRBV6-6 to TRBJ1-2; 9 nucleotides line up with TRBD1. This CDR3 contains 15 residues. The germline gives CDR1 MNHNY, CDR2 SVGAGI (reference sequence). V was clipped by 6 bases and J by 2 bases; unmatched bases: 7.

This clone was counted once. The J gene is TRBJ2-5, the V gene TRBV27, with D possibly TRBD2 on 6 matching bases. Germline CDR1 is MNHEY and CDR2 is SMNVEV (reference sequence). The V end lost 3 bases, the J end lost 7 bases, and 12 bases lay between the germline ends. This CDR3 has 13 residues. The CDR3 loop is CASSLTAGGTQYF. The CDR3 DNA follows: TGTGCCAGCAGTTTGACGGCCGGGGGGACCCAGTACTTC.

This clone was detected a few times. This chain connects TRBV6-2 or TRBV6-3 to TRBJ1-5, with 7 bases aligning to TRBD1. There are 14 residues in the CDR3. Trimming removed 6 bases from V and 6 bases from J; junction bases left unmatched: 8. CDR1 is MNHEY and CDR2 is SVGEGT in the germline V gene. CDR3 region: CASSSTGARQPQHF. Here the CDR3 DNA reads TGTGCCAGCAGCTCTACAGGGGCCCGTCAGCCCCAGCATTTT.

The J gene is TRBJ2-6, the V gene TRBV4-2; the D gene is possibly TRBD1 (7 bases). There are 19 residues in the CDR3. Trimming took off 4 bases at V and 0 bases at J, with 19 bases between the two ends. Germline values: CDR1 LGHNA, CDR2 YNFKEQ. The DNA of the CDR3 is TGTGCCAGCAGCCCAGGGGGGACAGTTCTTCACTCTGGGGCCAACGTCCTGACTTTC. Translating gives CASSPGGTVLHSGANVLTF.

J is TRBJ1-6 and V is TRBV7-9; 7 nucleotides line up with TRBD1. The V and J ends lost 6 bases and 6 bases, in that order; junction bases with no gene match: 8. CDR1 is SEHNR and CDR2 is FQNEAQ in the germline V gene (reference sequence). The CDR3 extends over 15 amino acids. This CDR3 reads CASRSTGVPNSPLHF. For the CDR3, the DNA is TGTGCCAGCAGGTCAACAGGGGTTCCTAATTCACCCCTCCACTTT.

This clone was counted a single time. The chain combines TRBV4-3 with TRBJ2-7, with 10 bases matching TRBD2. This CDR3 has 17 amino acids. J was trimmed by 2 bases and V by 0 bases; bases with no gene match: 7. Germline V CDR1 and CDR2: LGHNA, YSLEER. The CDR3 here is CASSQERWTSGAYEQYF. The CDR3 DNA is TGCGCCAGCAGCCAAGAAAGGTGGACTAGCGGAGCCTACGAGCAGTACTTC.

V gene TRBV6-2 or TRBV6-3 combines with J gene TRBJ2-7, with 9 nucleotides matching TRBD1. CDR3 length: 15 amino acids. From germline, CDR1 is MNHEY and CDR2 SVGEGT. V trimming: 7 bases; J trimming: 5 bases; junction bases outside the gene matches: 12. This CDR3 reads CASTPSGTGNHEQYF. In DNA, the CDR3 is TGTGCCAGCACCCCGTCCGGGACAGGGAATCACGAGCAGTACTTC.

The CDR3 spells CATASGGGTHNEQFF. The CDR3 region has the DNA TGTGCCACCGCCAGCGGGGGGGGTACTCACAATGAGCAGTTCTTC. V and J are TRBV24-1 and TRBJ2-1, with TRBD2 matching 10 bases. The CDR3 spans 15 residues. With V trimmed by 9 bases and J by 5 bases, 9 bases remained unmatched. Germline CDR1 and CDR2: KGHDR and SFDVKD.

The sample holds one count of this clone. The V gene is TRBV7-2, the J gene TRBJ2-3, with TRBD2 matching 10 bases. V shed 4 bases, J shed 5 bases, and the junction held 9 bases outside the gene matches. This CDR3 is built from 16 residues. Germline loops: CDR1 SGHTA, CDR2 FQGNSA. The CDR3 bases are TGTGCCAGCAGCTCCCAGAGCGGGGGGGGTTTAGATACGCAGTATTTT. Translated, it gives CASSSQSGGGLDTQYF. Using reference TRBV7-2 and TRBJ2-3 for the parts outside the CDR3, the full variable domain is GAGVSQSPSNKVTEKGKDVELRCDPISGHTALYWYRQSLGQGLEFLIYFQGNSAPDKSGLPSDRFSAERTGGSVSTLTIQRTQQEDSAVYLCASSSQSGGGLDTQYFGPGTRLTVL.

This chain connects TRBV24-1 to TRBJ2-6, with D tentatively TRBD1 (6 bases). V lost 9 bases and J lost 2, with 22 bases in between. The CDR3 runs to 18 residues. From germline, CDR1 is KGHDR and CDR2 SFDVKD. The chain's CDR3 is CATQEDRLRVPGANVLTF. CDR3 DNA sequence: TGTGCCACCCAAGAAGACAGGCTGAGGGTCCCTGGGGCCAACGTCCTGACTTTC.

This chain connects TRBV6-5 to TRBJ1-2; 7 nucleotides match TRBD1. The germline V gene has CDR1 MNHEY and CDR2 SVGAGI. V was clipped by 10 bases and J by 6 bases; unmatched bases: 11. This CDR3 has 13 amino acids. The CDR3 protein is CAIATTGSHGYTF. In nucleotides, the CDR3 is TGTGCCATCGCAACGACAGGGTCCCATGGCTACACCTTC.

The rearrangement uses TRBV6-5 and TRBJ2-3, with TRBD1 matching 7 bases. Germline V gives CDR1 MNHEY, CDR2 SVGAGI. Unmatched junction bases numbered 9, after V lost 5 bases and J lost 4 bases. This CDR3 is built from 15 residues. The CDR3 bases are TGTGCCAGCAGTAGAGGGAGTAGGGGGCCAGATACGCAGTATTTT. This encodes CASSRGSRGPDTQYF.

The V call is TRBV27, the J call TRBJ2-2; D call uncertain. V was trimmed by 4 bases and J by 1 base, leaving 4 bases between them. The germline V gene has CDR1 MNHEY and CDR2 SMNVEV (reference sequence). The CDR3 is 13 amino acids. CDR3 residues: CASSSRNTGELFF. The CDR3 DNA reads TGTGCCAGCAGTTCCAGGAACACCGGGGAGCTGTTTTTT.

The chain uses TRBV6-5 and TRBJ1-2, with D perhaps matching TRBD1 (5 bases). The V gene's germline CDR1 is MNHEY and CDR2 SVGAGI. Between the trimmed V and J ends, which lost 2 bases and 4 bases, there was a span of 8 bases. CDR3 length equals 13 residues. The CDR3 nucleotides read TGTGCCAGCAGTTACGGGAGGGGCTATGGCTACACCTTC. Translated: CASSYGRGYGYTF.

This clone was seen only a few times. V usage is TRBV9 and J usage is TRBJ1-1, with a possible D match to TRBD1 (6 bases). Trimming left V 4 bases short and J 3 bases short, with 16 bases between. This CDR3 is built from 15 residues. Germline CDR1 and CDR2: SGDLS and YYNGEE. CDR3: CASSYAGEGDTEAFF. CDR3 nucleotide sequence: TGTGCCAGCAGCTATGCAGGGGAAGGGGACACTGAAGCTTTCTTT.

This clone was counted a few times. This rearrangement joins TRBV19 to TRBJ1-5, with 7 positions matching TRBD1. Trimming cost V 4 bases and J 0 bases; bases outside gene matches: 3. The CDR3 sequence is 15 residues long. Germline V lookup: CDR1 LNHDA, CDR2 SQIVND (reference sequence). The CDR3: CASSTGQVSNQPQHF. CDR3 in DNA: TGTGCCAGTAGTACCGGACAGGTTAGCAATCAGCCCCAGCATTTT.

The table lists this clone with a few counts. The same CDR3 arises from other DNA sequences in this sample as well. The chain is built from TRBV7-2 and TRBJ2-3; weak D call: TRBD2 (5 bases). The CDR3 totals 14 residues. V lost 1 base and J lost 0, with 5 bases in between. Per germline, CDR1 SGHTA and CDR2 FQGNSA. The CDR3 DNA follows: TGTGCCAGCAGCTTAGGGACTAGCACAGATACGCAGTATTTT. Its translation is CASSLGTSTDTQYF.

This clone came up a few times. CDR3 amino acids: CASSDMRTGPYGYTF. The CDR3 nucleotides read TGTGCCAGCAGTGACATGAGGACAGGCCCCTATGGCTACACCTTC. The chain combines TRBV6-4 with TRBJ1-2, with 7 bases that match TRBD1. The trim removed 2 bases at V and 4 bases at J, leaving 7 bases unmatched. This CDR3 region has 15 residues. Per the germline V gene, CDR1 is MRHNA and CDR2 is SNTAGT.

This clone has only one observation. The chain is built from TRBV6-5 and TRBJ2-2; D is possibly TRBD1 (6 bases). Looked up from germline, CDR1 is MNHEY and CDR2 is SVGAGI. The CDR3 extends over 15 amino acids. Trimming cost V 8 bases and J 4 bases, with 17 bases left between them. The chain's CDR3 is CASRRSTGPTGELFF. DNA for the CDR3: TGTGCCAGCCGCCGTTCGACAGGCCCCACCGGGGAGCTGTTTTTT.

The CDR3 region is CASSLEGAENTEAFF. The CDR3 coding sequence is TGTGCCAGCAGCTTAGAGGGGGCGGAGAACACTGAAGCTTTCTTT. The chain uses TRBV11-3 and TRBJ1-1; TRBD1 might be the D (6 bases). The V gene lost 0 bases and the J gene lost 1 base, with 9 bases spanning the gap. Germline lookup yields CDR1 SGHNT and CDR2 YENEEA. The CDR3 contains 15 residues.

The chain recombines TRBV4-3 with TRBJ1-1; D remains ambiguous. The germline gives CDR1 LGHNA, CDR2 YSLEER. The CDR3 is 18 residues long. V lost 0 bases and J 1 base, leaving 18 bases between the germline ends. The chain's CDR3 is CASSQDSLAGSENTEAFF. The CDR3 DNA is TGCGCCAGCAGCCAAGATAGCTTAGCGGGTTCGGAGAACACTGAAGCTTTCTTT.